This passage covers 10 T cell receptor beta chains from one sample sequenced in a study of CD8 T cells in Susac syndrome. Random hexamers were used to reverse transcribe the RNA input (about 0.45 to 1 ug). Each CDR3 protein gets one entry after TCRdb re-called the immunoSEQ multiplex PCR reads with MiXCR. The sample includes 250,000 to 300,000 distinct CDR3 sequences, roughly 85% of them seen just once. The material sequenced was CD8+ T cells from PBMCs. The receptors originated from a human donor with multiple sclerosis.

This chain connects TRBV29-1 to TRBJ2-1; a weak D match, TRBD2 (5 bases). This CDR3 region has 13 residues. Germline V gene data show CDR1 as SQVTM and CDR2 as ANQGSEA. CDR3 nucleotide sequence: TGCACCATACGGGAAGACTCCTACAATGAGCAGTTCTTC. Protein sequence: CTIREDSYNEQFF.

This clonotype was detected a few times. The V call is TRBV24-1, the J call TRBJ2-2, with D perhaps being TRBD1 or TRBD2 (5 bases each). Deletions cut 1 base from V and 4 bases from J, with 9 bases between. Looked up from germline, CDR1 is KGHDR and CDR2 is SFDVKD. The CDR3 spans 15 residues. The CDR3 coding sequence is TGTGCCACCAGTGATTTACGGGACGGCACCGGGGAGCTGTTTTTT. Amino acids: CATSDLRDGTGELFF.

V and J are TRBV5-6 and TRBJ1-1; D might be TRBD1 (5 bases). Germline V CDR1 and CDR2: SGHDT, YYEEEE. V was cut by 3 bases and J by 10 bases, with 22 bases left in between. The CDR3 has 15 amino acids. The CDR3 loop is CASSSWGSPTFGAFF. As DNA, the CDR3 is TGTGCCAGCAGCTCGTGGGGCTCCCCCACCTTTGGAGCTTTCTTT.

CDR3 DNA: TGCAGCGTACTGACAGGAGGGCCTGGAAACACCATATATTTT. The encoded protein is CSVLTGGPGNTIYF. This chain uses TRBV29-1 with TRBJ1-3; a possible D gene is TRBD1 (6 bases). Germline CDR1 SQVTM, CDR2 ANQGSEA. The CDR3 sequence is 14 residues long. Trimming left V 6 bases short and J 2 bases short, with 14 bases between.

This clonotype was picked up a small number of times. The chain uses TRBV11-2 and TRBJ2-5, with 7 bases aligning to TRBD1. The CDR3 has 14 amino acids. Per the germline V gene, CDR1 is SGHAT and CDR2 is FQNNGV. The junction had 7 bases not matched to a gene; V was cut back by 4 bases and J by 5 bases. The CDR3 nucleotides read TGTGCCAGCAGCTCGGAACAGGGGTGGGAGACCCAGTACTTC. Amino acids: CASSSEQGWETQYF.

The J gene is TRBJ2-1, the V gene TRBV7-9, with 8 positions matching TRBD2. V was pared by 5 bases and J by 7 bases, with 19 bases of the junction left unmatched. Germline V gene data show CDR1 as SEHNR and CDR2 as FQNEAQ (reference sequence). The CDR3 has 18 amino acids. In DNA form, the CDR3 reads TGTGCCAGCAGCGAAGTAGCGCGGCGGGAGGTTCCCTTTAATGAGCAGTTCTTC. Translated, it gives CASSEVARREVPFNEQFF.

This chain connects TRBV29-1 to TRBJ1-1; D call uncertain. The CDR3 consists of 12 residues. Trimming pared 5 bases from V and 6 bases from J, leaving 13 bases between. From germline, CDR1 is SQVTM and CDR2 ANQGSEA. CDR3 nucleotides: TGCAGCGTTTTGACGAGGATCCCTGAAGCTTTCTTT. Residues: CSVLTRIPEAFF.

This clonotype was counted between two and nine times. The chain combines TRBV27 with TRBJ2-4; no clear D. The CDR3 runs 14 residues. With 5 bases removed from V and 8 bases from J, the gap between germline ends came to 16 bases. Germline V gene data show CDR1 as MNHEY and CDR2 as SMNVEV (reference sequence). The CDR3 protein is CASSPDLTQDIQYF. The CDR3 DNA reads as TGTGCCAGCAGTCCCGACCTGACTCAGGACATTCAGTACTTC.

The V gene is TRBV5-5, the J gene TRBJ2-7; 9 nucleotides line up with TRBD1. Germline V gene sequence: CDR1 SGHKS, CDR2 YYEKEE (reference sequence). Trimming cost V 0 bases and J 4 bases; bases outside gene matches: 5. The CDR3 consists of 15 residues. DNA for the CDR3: TGTGCCAGCAGCTTGGGAGGGACAGGGCTTTACGAGCAGTACTTC. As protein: CASSLGGTGLYEQYF.

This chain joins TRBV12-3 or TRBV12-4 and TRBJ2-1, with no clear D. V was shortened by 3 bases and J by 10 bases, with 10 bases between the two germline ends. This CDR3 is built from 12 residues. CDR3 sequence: CASSFPTNEQFF. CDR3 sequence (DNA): TGTGCCAGCAGTTTTCCAACTAACGAGCAGTTCTTC.